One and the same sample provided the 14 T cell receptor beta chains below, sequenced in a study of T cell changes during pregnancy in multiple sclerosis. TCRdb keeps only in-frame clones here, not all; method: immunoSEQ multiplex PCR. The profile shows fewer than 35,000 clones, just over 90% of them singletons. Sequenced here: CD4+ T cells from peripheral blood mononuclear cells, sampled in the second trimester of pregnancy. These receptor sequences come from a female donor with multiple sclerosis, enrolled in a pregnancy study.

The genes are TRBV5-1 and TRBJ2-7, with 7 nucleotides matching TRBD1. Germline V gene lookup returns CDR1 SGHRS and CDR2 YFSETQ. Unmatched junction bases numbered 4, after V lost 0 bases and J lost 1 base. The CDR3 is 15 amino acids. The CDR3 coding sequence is TGCGCCAGCAGCTTGGGAGGGACAGATTCCTACGAGCAGTACTTC. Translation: CASSLGGTDSYEQYF.

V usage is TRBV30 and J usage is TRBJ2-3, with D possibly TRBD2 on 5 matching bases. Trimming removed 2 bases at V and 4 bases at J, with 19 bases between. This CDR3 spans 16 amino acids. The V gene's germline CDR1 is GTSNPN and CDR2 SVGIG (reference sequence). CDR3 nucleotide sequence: TGTGCCTGGAGTAGTGGCATGGCTAGCCGGGCAGATACGCAGTATTTT. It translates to CAWSSGMASRADTQYF.

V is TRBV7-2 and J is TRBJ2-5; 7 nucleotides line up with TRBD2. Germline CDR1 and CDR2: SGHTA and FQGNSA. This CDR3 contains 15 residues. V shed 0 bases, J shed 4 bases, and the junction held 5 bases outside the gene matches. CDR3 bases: TGTGCCAGCAGCTTAGCGGCAGGGAGGGGAGAGACCCAGTACTTC. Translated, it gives CASSLAAGRGETQYF.

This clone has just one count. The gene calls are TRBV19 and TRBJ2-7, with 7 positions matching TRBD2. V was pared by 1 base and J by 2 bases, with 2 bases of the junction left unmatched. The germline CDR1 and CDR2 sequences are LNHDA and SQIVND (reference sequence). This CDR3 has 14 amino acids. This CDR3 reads CASSIVGGAYEQYF. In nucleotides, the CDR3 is TGTGCCAGTAGTATAGTGGGGGGGGCCTACGAGCAGTACTTC.

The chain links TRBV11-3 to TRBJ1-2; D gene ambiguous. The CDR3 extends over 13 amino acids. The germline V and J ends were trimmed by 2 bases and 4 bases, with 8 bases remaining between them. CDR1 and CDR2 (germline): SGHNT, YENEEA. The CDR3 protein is CASSLTRSYGYTF. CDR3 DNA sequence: TGTGCCAGCAGCTTAACGAGATCCTATGGCTACACCTTC.

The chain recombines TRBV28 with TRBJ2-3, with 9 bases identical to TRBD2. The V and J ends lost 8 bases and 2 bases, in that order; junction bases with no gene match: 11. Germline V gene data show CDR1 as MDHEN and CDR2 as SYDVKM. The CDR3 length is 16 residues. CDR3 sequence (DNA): TGTGCCAGCCCCCAATTCGTAGCGGGAGCCACAGATACGCAGTATTTT. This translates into CASPQFVAGATDTQYF.

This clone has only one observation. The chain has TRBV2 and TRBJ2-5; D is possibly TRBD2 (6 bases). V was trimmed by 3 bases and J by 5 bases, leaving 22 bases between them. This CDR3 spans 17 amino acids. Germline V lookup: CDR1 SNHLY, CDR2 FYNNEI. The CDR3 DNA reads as TGTGCCAGCAGTGAGGAGGGCCCTGGGGGACTTGGCGAGACCCAGTACTTC. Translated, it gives CASSEEGPGGLGETQYF.

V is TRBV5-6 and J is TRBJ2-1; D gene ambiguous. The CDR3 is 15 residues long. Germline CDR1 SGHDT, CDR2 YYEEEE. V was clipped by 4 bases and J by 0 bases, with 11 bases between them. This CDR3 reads CASSLDLSSYNEQFF. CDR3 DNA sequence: TGTGCCAGCAGCCTGGACCTGAGCTCCTACAATGAGCAGTTCTTC.

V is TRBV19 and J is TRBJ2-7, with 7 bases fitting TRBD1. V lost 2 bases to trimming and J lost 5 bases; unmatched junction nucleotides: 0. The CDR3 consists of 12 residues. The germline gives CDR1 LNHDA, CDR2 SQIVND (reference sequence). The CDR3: CASSITGDEQYF. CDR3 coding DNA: TGTGCCAGTAGTATAACAGGGGACGAGCAGTACTTC.

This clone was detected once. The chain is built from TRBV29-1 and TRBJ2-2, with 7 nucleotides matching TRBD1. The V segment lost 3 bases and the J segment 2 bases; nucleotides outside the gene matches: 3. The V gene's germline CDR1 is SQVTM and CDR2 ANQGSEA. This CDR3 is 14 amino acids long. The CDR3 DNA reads TGCAGCGTTGACGGGACAGAAAACACCGGGGAGCTGTTTTTT. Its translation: CSVDGTENTGELFF.

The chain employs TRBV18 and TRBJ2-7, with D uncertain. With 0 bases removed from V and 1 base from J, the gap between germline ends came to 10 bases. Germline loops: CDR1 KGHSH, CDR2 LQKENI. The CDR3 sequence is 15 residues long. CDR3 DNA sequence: TGTGCCAGCTCACCACCGATCACGGAGTCCTACGAGCAGTACTTC. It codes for CASSPPITESYEQYF.

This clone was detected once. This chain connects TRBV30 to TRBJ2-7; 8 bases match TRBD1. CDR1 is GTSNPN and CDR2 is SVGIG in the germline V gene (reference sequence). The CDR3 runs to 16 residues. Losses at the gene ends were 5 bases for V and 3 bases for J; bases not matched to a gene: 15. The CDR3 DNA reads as TGTGCCTGGGGGACCAGGGGGCGCTTGGTCGGCTACGAGCAGTACTTC. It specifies CAWGTRGRLVGYEQYF.

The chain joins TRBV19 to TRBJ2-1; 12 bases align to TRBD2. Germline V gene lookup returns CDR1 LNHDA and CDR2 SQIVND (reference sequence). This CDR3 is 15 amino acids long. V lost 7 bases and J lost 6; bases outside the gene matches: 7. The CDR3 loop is CASKRLAGAGNEQFF. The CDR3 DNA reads TGTGCCAGTAAACGACTAGCGGGAGCAGGCAATGAGCAGTTCTTC.

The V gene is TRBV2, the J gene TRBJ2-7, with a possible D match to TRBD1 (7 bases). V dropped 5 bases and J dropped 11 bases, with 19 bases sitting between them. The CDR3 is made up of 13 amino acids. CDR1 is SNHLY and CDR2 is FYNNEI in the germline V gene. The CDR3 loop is CASSKNRGLGEYF. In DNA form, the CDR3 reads TGTGCCAGCAGTAAAAACAGGGGACTGGGGGAGTACTTC.